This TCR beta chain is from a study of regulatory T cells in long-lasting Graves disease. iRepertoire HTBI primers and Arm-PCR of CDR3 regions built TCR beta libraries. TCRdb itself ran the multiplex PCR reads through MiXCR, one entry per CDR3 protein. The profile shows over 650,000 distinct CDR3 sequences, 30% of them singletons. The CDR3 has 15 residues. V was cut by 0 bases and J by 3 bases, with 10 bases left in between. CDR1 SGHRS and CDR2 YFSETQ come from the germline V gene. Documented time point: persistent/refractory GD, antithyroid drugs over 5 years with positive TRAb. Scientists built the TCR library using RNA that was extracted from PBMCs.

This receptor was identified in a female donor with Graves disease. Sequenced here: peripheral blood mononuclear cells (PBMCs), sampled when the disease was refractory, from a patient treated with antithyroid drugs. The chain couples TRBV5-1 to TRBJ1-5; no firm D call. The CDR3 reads CASSLGGVYNQPQHF. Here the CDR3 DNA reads TGCGCCAGCAGCTTGGGGGGTGTTTACAATCAGCCCCAGCATTTT.